Below, 21 T cell receptor beta chains from the same sample are listed, as sequenced in a study of blood T cell repertoires in COVID-19. This table comes from immunoSEQ multiplex PCR, and its TCRdb copy is limited to in-frame clones, with some not included. Of 110,000 to 150,000 clones in the sample, roughly 80% were seen once. The material sequenced was PBMCs or T cells enriched from blood (not recorded which). Receptors were obtained from a woman in her forties or fifties who had recovered from COVID-19.

V gene TRBV5-1 combines with J gene TRBJ2-3; TRBD2 aligns across 7 bases. Trimming removed 1 base from V and 1 base from J; junction bases left unmatched: 3. Germline lookup yields CDR1 SGHRS and CDR2 YFSETQ. This CDR3 has 15 amino acids. As DNA, the CDR3 is TGCGCCAGCAGCTTGACTAGCGCGGGCACAGATACGCAGTATTTT. This sequence encodes CASSLTSAGTDTQYF.

Points on this clone: A read error may account for a junction end that differs from germline. The CDR3 DNA is TGTGCCAGCAGCGTAGCGGGGGGGCTTGTAGATACGCAGTATTTT. Its translation: CASSVAGGLVDTQYF. This rearrangement joins TRBV7-2 to TRBJ2-3, with 11 bases aligning to TRBD2. The CDR3 contains 15 residues. The germline CDR1 and CDR2 sequences are SGHTA and FQGNSA.

In DNA form, the CDR3 reads TGTGCCAGCAGCTCCCTGGCGGGTCAGCCCCAGCATTTT. Encoded protein: CASSSLAGQPQHF. This chain links TRBV7-2 with TRBJ1-5, with D uncertain. CDR3 length: 13 residues. Germline V gives CDR1 SGHTA, CDR2 FQGNSA. The germline V and J ends were trimmed by 4 bases and 6 bases, with 10 bases remaining between them.

The CDR3 loop reads CASSSPGNSPLHF. CDR3 in DNA: TGTGCCAGCAGCTCCCCAGGGAATTCACCCCTCCACTTT. V and J are TRBV7-6 and TRBJ1-6, with D possibly matching TRBD1 (5 bases). Deletions cut 4 bases from V and 7 bases from J, with 8 bases between. The CDR3 consists of 13 residues. Germline assignment: CDR1 SGHVS and CDR2 FNYEAQ.

The chain uses TRBV7-9 and TRBJ2-7, with 8 bases that match TRBD1. The CDR3 covers 14 residues. With V trimmed by 5 bases and J by 6 bases, 9 bases remained unmatched. Germline loops: CDR1 SEHNR, CDR2 FQNEAQ (reference sequence). CDR3 sequence: CASSRSRTGTEQYF. CDR3 DNA sequence: TGTGCCAGCAGCCGTAGCCGGACAGGGACCGAGCAGTACTTC.

This rearrangement joins TRBV5-1 to TRBJ2-5; TRBD1 matches 7 bases. The CDR3 runs to 14 residues. CDR1 SGHRS and CDR2 YFSETQ come from the germline V gene. V dropped 5 bases and J dropped 1; count of bases not matched to a gene: 5. CDR3 protein: CASRTGTAQETQYF. CDR3 nucleotides: TGCGCCAGCAGGACCGGGACAGCCCAAGAGACCCAGTACTTC.

The gene calls are TRBV20-1 and TRBJ1-2, with D perhaps TRBD1 (6 bases). Germline CDR1 reads DFQATT; CDR2 reads SNEGSKA (reference sequence). Trimming removed 3 bases from V and 6 bases from J, with 26 bases in between. The CDR3 has 17 residues. The CDR3 sequence is CSASPLTGLKTDHGYTF. DNA for the CDR3: TGCAGTGCTAGTCCACTAACAGGGCTCAAGACAGATCATGGCTACACCTTC.

The chain recombines TRBV6-1 with TRBJ1-1; TRBD1 matches 7 bases. The CDR3 loop spans 14 amino acids. From germline, CDR1 is MNHNS and CDR2 SASEGT. The ends lost 2 bases at V and 3 bases at J; junction bases unmatched: 3. This CDR3 is CASSEKDRYTEAFF. The CDR3 bases are TGTGCCAGCAGTGAAAAGGACAGGTACACTGAAGCTTTCTTT.

The chain has TRBV28 and TRBJ2-7, with D possibly being TRBD1 (6 bases). The germline gives CDR1 MDHEN, CDR2 SYDVKM. Trimming cost V 5 bases and J 12 bases, with 14 bases left between them. This CDR3 comprises 11 residues. This CDR3 is CASSQQGWRYF. CDR3 coding DNA: TGTGCCAGCAGTCAACAGGGCTGGCGGTACTTC.

The V gene is TRBV7-9, the J gene TRBJ2-7, with no clear D. Germline CDR1 is SEHNR and CDR2 is FQNEAQ (reference sequence). The CDR3 runs 14 residues. Trimming took off 5 bases at V and 3 bases at J, with 14 bases between the two ends. CDR3 loop: CASSPGASLYEQYF. The DNA for the CDR3 is TGTGCCAGCAGCCCAGGTGCCAGTCTCTACGAGCAGTACTTC.

V is TRBV3-1 (or the pseudogene TRBV3-2) and J is TRBJ2-1, with 7 bases identical to TRBD1. J lost 5 bases, V lost 6 bases, and 7 bases had no gene match. In germline, CDR1 is LGHDT, CDR2 YNNKEL (reference sequence). CDR3 length: 14 amino acids. Here the CDR3 DNA reads TGTGCCAGCAGTTCAGGGGGACCGGACAATGAGCAGTTCTTC. It encodes CASSSGGPDNEQFF.

The chain is built from TRBV28 and TRBJ2-4; perhaps TRBD1 as D (6 bases). This CDR3 comprises 15 residues. The germline V gene has CDR1 MDHEN and CDR2 SYDVKM. V was pared by 6 bases and J by 1 base, with 13 bases between. The CDR3: CASRNRDWAKNIQYF. In DNA form, the CDR3 reads TGTGCCAGCAGGAACAGGGATTGGGCCAAAAACATTCAGTACTTC.

This clone was detected only once. The CDR3 loop is CASSLRRPGQESKAFF. The CDR3 nucleotides are TGTGCCAGCAGCTTAAGACGACCCGGACAGGAAAGTAAAGCTTTCTTT. The rearrangement links TRBV7-9 to TRBJ1-1; TRBD1 agrees at 7 bases. The CDR3 spans 16 residues. Germline V gives CDR1 SEHNR, CDR2 FQNEAQ (reference sequence). J lost 9 bases, V lost 2 bases, and 15 bases had no gene match.

The genes are TRBV7-3 and TRBJ2-1; TRBD2 matches 11 bases. Germline V CDR1 and CDR2: SGHTA, FQGTGA. J gave up 9 bases and V 3 bases, and 4 bases lay outside the gene matches. CDR3 length equals 14 residues. CDR3 in DNA: TGTGCCAGCAGCTTGCTAGCGGGGGGATCTGAGCAGTTCTTC. It codes for CASSLLAGGSEQFF.

The V gene is TRBV3-1 (or the pseudogene TRBV3-2), the J gene TRBJ1-6, with TRBD1 identical over 10 bases. The CDR3 loop spans 15 amino acids. CDR1 LGHDT and CDR2 YNNKEL come from the germline V gene (reference sequence). V shed 1 base, J shed 9 bases, and the junction held 3 bases outside the gene matches. CDR3 in amino acids: CASSQARDRGSPLHF. The DNA of the CDR3 is TGTGCCAGCAGCCAAGCCCGGGACAGGGGTTCACCCCTCCACTTT.

The V gene is TRBV6-5, the J gene TRBJ2-3; D may be TRBD1 (6 bases). This CDR3 spans 14 amino acids. The V end was cut by 6 bases, the J end by 3 bases, with 13 bases between. CDR1 is MNHEY, CDR2 SVGAGI, per germline. CDR3: CASRWYRETDTQYF. CDR3 nucleotide sequence: TGTGCCAGCAGATGGTACAGGGAAACAGATACGCAGTATTTT.

This sequence joins TRBV5-1 and TRBJ2-3; 10 bases match TRBD2. V gave up 0 bases and J gave up 2 bases; unmatched junction bases: 6. CDR3 length: 17 amino acids. The germline gives CDR1 SGHRS, CDR2 YFSETQ. CDR3 sequence (DNA): TGCGCCAGCAGCTTGGGTAGCGGGGGGATTCACACAGATACGCAGTATTTT. This codes for CASSLGSGGIHTDTQYF.

The chain uses TRBV7-8 and TRBJ2-7; D unresolved. Germline V CDR1 and CDR2: SGHVS, FQNEAQ. The CDR3 extends over 16 amino acids. Trimming took 5 bases from V and 1 from J, leaving 18 bases between them. This chain's CDR3 is CASSPRLAPQSYEQYF. The CDR3 DNA reads as TGTGCCAGCAGCCCACGCTTGGCCCCTCAATCCTACGAGCAGTACTTC.

This chain joins TRBV28 and TRBJ1-4, with D tentatively TRBD1 (6 bases). Trimming cost V 3 bases and J 8 bases, with 13 bases left between them. CDR1 and CDR2 from the germline V gene are MDHEN and SYDVKM. The CDR3 has 14 residues. CDR3 residues: CASSFRDIGEKLFF. CDR3 nucleotide sequence: TGTGCCAGCAGTTTCCGGGACATTGGGGAAAAACTGTTTTTT.

V is TRBV11-2 and J is TRBJ1-1; the D gene is possibly TRBD1 (6 bases). Trimming took 3 bases from V and 3 from J, leaving 11 bases between them. Germline V gene sequence: CDR1 SGHAT, CDR2 FQNNGV. This CDR3 comprises 14 residues. The CDR3 bases are TGTGCCAGCAGCTTTACTGCAGGGGACACTGAAGCTTTCTTT. It translates to CASSFTAGDTEAFF.

The CDR3 sequence: CASSPLSSGPPREQYF. The CDR3 DNA sequence: TGCGCCAGCAGCCCCCTCTCTTCAGGGCCCCCGAGGGAGCAGTACTTC. The J gene is TRBJ2-7, the V gene TRBV4-1, with a tentative D call TRBD1 (5 bases). V lost 4 bases and J lost 7, with 23 bases in between. This CDR3 is built from 16 residues. Per germline, CDR1 MGHRA and CDR2 YSYEKL.